A selection of T cell receptor beta chains follows, all from one sample in a study of shared clonotypes between healthy human individuals. Here immunoSEQ multiplex PCR was the method, and the copy in TCRdb shows in-frame clones only, minus some. The sample contains a few hundred thousand clones, just over 65% of which appear only once. Sample: memory CD4+ T cells sorted from blood. The receptors were gathered from a man between 25 and 39 years old in good health. The CDR3 runs from the conserved cysteine through the conserved F or W. Fields, in order: V gene, clone size, CDR3 protein. A clone size is listed for some rows: how often the clone was seen (once, few, many), or a class if it is expanded.

v_call: TRBV6-1; clone_size: NA; cdr3_aa: CASSGQGIDYGYTF
v_call: TRBV7-8; clone_size: NA; cdr3_aa: CASSFGGGSVSYNEQFF
v_call: TRBV7-8; clone_size: NA; cdr3_aa: CASSLWGSGANVLTF
v_call: TRBV25-1; clone_size: NA; cdr3_aa: CASSPAAPDGYTF
v_call: TRBV5-5; clone_size: NA; cdr3_aa: CASSFSPGADGYTF
v_call: TRBV4-3; clone_size: NA; cdr3_aa: CASSQGVGEQFF
v_call: TRBV7-2; clone_size: NA; cdr3_aa: CASSPRAGAETQYF
v_call: TRBV19; clone_size: NA; cdr3_aa: CASSFGRKREQYF
v_call: TRBV7-3; clone_size: NA; cdr3_aa: CASNRHWRGRWYGYTF
v_call: TRBV5-1; clone_size: NA; cdr3_aa: CASSLVSGELFF
v_call: TRBV28; clone_size: NA; cdr3_aa: CASSRSRSPGELFF
v_call: TRBV10-3; clone_size: few; cdr3_aa: CAISESAGYANEQFF
v_call: TRBV5-1; clone_size: few; cdr3_aa: CASSLGTPSTDTQYF
v_call: TRBV29-1; clone_size: many; cdr3_aa: CSVDSGGRSTDTQYF
v_call: TRBV15; clone_size: once; cdr3_aa: CATSRTGVGYGYTF
v_call: TRBV7-2; clone_size: NA; cdr3_aa: CASSLADGFNYGYTF
v_call: TRBV5-1; clone_size: NA; cdr3_aa: CASSLGQGSDGYTF
v_call: TRBV11-2; clone_size: NA; cdr3_aa: CASSFSSTTSASSYNEQFF
v_call: TRBV2; clone_size: NA; cdr3_aa: CASTTPKETQYF
v_call: TRBV6-6; clone_size: NA; cdr3_aa: CASSQDRGRETQYF
v_call: TRBV5-5; clone_size: NA; cdr3_aa: CASTVTDRTYNEQFF
v_call: TRBV6-1; clone_size: once; cdr3_aa: CASSGTTRGETQYF
v_call: TRBV6-1; clone_size: NA; cdr3_aa: CASSEGWADTQYF
v_call: TRBV20-1; clone_size: few; cdr3_aa: CSARYTDTQYF
v_call: TRBV6-1; clone_size: NA; cdr3_aa: CASSTSGTLEQFF
v_call: TRBV28; clone_size: NA; cdr3_aa: CASGSPGGTSLLQHF
v_call: TRBV5-1; clone_size: NA; cdr3_aa: CASSLAHGGHLNEKLFF
v_call: TRBV5-1; clone_size: NA; cdr3_aa: CASSLRGMGTDTQYF
v_call: TRBV2; clone_size: NA; cdr3_aa: CASSIDRGSYEQYF
v_call: TRBV19; clone_size: NA; cdr3_aa: CASRSLAGGDTQYF
v_call: TRBV18; clone_size: NA; cdr3_aa: CASSPPGAGGTDTQYF
v_call: TRBV30; clone_size: once; cdr3_aa: CAWEVGGADTQYF
v_call: TRBV19; clone_size: NA; cdr3_aa: CASSGISSGANVLTF
v_call: TRBV30; clone_size: once; cdr3_aa: CAWMGVGGRGGGEAFF
v_call: TRBV14; clone_size: few; cdr3_aa: CASSHLDRGMDTQYF
v_call: TRBV9; clone_size: few; cdr3_aa: CASSVGPANYGYTF
v_call: TRBV11-1; clone_size: NA; cdr3_aa: CASSSVQVAQNEQFF
v_call: TRBV2; clone_size: NA; cdr3_aa: CASGLGNNYGYTF
v_call: TRBV5-1; clone_size: NA; cdr3_aa: CASSLGWTFNGNTIYF
v_call: TRBV7-8; clone_size: NA; cdr3_aa: CASSPRRQGITDTQYF
v_call: TRBV9; clone_size: few; cdr3_aa: CASSPGTSGRAYEQYF
v_call: TRBV18; clone_size: NA; cdr3_aa: CASSPPGWANYNEQFF
v_call: TRBV7-8; clone_size: NA; cdr3_aa: CASSPPMISYNEQFF
v_call: TRBV25-1; clone_size: NA; cdr3_aa: CASSYDNEQFF
v_call: TRBV29-1; clone_size: NA; cdr3_aa: CSVVYNSYEQYF
v_call: TRBV5-5; clone_size: NA; cdr3_aa: CATKSNYGYTF
v_call: TRBV10-3; clone_size: few; cdr3_aa: CAISRTDTGYEQYF
v_call: TRBV28; clone_size: few; cdr3_aa: CASQGIDYEQYF
v_call: TRBV5-5; clone_size: NA; cdr3_aa: CASTPSGRGYEQYF
v_call: TRBV11-2; clone_size: many; cdr3_aa: CASSLESGAQPQHF
v_call: TRBV6-1; clone_size: few; cdr3_aa: CASSERPDLLKDYGYTF
v_call: TRBV28; clone_size: few; cdr3_aa: CASSLLGGATGANVLTF
v_call: TRBV9; clone_size: NA; cdr3_aa: CASTSRLGTEAFF
v_call: TRBV7-9; clone_size: NA; cdr3_aa: CASSDPSGGSYEQYF
v_call: TRBV19; clone_size: NA; cdr3_aa: CASSIVGLAVNQETQYF